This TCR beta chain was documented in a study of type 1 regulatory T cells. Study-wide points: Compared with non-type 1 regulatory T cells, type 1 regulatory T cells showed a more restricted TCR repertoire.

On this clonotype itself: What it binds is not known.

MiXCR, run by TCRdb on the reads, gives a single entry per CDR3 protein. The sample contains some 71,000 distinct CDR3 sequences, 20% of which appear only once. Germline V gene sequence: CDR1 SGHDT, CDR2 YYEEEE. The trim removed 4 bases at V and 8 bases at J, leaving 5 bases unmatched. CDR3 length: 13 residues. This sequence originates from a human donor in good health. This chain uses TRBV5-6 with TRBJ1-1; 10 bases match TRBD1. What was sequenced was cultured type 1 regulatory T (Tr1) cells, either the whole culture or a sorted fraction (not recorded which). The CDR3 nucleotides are TGTGCCAGCAGCCGCGGGGACAGGGGCGAAGCTTTCTTT. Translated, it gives CASSRGDRGEAFF.